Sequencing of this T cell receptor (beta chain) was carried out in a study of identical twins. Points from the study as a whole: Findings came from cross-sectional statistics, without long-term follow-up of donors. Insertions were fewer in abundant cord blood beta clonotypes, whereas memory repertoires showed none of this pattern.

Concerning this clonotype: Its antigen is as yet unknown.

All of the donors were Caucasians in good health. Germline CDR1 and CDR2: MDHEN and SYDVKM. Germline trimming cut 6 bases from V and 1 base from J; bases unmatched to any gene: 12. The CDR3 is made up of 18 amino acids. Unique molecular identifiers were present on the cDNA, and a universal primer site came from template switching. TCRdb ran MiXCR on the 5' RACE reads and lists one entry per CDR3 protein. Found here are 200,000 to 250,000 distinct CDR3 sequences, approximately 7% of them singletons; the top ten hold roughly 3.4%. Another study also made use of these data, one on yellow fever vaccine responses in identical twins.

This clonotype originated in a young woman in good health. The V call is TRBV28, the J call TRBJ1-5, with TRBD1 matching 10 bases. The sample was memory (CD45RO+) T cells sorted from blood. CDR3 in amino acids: CASSRTGGIIRSNQPQHF. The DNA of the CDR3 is TGTGCCAGCAGCCGGACAGGGGGAATTATTCGAAGCAATCAGCCCCAGCATTTT.